The 29 T cell receptor beta chains in this list originate from one sample, sequenced in a study of identical twins. TCRdb analysed the 5' RACE reads with MiXCR anew, one entry per CDR3 protein. The sample holds hundreds of thousands of distinct CDR3 sequences, roughly 9.7% seen once. The sample also formed part of further work on yellow fever vaccine responses in identical twins.

Specimen: CD8+ T cells sorted from blood. Every receptor here comes from a woman aged 18-29 years in good health.

This clonotype turned up a few times. The chain couples TRBV5-6 to TRBJ2-1; the D gene is possibly TRBD2 (7 bases). Germline CDR1 SGHDT, CDR2 YYEEEE. This CDR3 region has 15 residues. The V end lost 4 bases, the J end lost 5 bases, and 16 bases lay between the germline ends. CDR3 amino acids: CASSPSGRGHNEQFF. For the CDR3, the DNA is TGTGCCAGCAGCCCCTCGGGGCGGGGGCACAATGAGCAGTTCTTC.

The table lists this clonotype with many counts. This sequence joins TRBV28 and TRBJ2-7; D not resolved. The CDR3 loop spans 13 amino acids. Germline CDR1 reads MDHEN; CDR2 reads SYDVKM. Trimming stripped 5 bases from V and 1 base from J, with 9 bases between. The CDR3 DNA sequence: TGTGCCAGCAGTCCGGACGGATCCTACGAGCAGTACTTC. Encoded protein: CASSPDGSYEQYF.

This clonotype showed up just a few times. The chain uses TRBV20-1 and TRBJ1-6; the D gene is possibly TRBD1 (6 bases). CDR3 length: 15 residues. Looked up from germline, CDR1 is DFQATT and CDR2 is SNEGSKA (reference sequence). Trimming cost V 0 bases and J 10 bases, with 16 bases left between them. The CDR3 spells CSARDPGRGLSPLHF. The CDR3 DNA follows: TGCAGTGCTAGAGACCCGGGCAGGGGTTTATCACCCCTCCACTTT.

This clonotype was counted many times. This rearrangement joins TRBV24-1 to TRBJ2-1, with TRBD1 matching 7 bases. CDR3 size: 15 residues. Unmatched junction bases numbered 2, after V lost 1 base and J lost 3 bases. Germline V CDR1 and CDR2: KGHDR, SFDVKD. CDR3 DNA: TGTGCCACCAGTGATTTCGGGGACAGCTACAATGAGCAGTTCTTC. Encoded protein: CATSDFGDSYNEQFF.

This clonotype was seen a handful of times. The chain couples TRBV7-9 to TRBJ2-3, with D unresolved. V was pared by 2 bases and J by 4 bases, with 10 bases between. This CDR3 is built from 14 residues. CDR1 is SEHNR and CDR2 is FQNEAQ in the germline V gene (reference sequence). CDR3 sequence: CASSLSLEADTQYF. The CDR3 DNA follows: TGTGCCAGCAGCTTATCGCTTGAGGCAGATACGCAGTATTTT. The entire variable domain, with the rest obtained from reference TRBV7-9 and TRBJ2-3, is as follows: DTGVSQNPRHKITKRGQNVTFRCDPISEHNRLYWYRQTLGQGPEFLTYFQNEAQLEKSRLLSDRFSAERPKGSFSTLEIQRTEQGDSAMYLCASSLSLEADTQYFGPGTRLTVL.

This clonotype came up many times. This chain uses TRBV4-2 with TRBJ2-3; 7 bases line up with TRBD2. The junction had 3 bases not matched to a gene; V was cut back by 4 bases and J by 2 bases. The germline gives CDR1 LGHNA, CDR2 YNFKEQ. The CDR3 spans 14 residues. The CDR3 sequence: CASSPGRVTDTQYF. Here the CDR3 DNA reads TGTGCCAGCAGCCCGGGGAGGGTCACAGATACGCAGTATTTT.

The chain recombines TRBV5-6 with TRBJ2-7; perhaps TRBD1 as D (5 bases). With 4 bases removed from V and 1 base from J, the gap between germline ends came to 12 bases. Germline CDR1 SGHDT, CDR2 YYEEEE. The length of the CDR3 is 14 residues. This CDR3 is CASSTQGLSYEQYF. CDR3 bases: TGTGCCAGCAGCACTCAGGGTCTTTCCTACGAGCAGTACTTC.

The table lists this clonotype with many counts. The V call is TRBV5-1, the J call TRBJ2-1; D gene ambiguous. V was cut by 5 bases and J by 4 bases, with 22 bases left in between. The CDR3 sequence is 17 residues long. The germline gives CDR1 SGHRS, CDR2 YFSETQ. CDR3 region: CASRPTDPIYSYNEQFF. The CDR3 nucleotides read TGCGCCAGCAGACCCACAGACCCCATCTATTCTTACAATGAGCAGTTCTTC.

This chain connects TRBV4-2 to TRBJ2-5; D could derive from TRBD1 or TRBD2 (5 bases each). This CDR3 is 15 amino acids long. The V end was cut by 0 bases, the J end by 7 bases, with 15 bases between. Germline V gene data show CDR1 as LGHNA and CDR2 as YNFKEQ. CDR3 loop: CASSQDLTARGTQYF. In DNA form, the CDR3 reads TGTGCCAGCAGCCAAGACTTGACAGCCCGGGGGACCCAGTACTTC.

This clonotype was counted a few times. The chain links TRBV18 to TRBJ2-7; 7 nucleotides line up with TRBD1. There are 15 residues in the CDR3. The ends lost 2 bases at V and 3 bases at J; junction bases unmatched: 7. CDR1 is KGHSH and CDR2 is LQKENI in the germline V gene. The CDR3 DNA reads TGTGCCAGCTCACCAAGAAGGGACAGTTACTACGAGCAGTACTTC. This gives the protein CASSPRRDSYYEQYF.

This clonotype was recorded a few times. CDR3 bases: TGTGCCAGCAGTGCGAAGCGGACAGGGGAGAAGGAGTATTTT. Translation gives CASSAKRTGEKEYF. V gene TRBV6-1 combines with J gene TRBJ2-3, with 9 positions matching TRBD1. The CDR3 loop spans 14 amino acids. CDR1 is MNHNS and CDR2 is SASEGT in the germline V gene. Trimming at V came to 4 bases and at J to 13 bases, leaving 12 bases not matched to a gene.

The sample holds a few counts of this clonotype. This chain uses TRBV20-1 with TRBJ2-7, with D perhaps matching TRBD1 (5 bases). CDR1 and CDR2 (germline): DFQATT, SNEGSKA (reference sequence). The CDR3 totals 15 residues. Trimming removed 0 bases at V and 3 bases at J, with 15 bases between. CDR3 sequence (DNA): TGCAGTGCTAGAGATATAGCAGGGTCTCTCTACGAGCAGTACTTC. It codes for CSARDIAGSLYEQYF.

This rearrangement joins TRBV6-1 to TRBJ2-5; the match to TRBD1 covers 10 bases. This CDR3 has 16 residues. Germline V gene sequence: CDR1 MNHNS, CDR2 SASEGT. Trimming took 2 bases from V and 4 from J; bases not matched to a gene: 7. CDR3 bases: TGTGCCAGCAGTGAATTGGGGACAGGGGAGCCAGAGACCCAGTACTTC. It translates to CASSELGTGEPETQYF.

In its sample, this clonotype was seen many times. The gene calls are TRBV7-2 and TRBJ2-3, with D tentatively TRBD2 (5 bases). CDR3 length: 14 amino acids. V dropped 4 bases and J dropped 6 bases, with 14 bases sitting between them. The V gene's germline CDR1 is SGHTA and CDR2 FQGNSA. CDR3 amino acids: CASSSLFGGDTQYF. The CDR3 nucleotides read TGTGCCAGCAGCTCACTCTTCGGAGGCGATACGCAGTATTTT. The whole variable domain, remainder taken from reference TRBV7-2 and TRBJ2-3, is GAGVSQSPSNKVTEKGKDVELRCDPISGHTALYWYRQSLGQGLEFLIYFQGNSAPDKSGLPSDRFSAERTGGSVSTLTIQRTQQEDSAVYLCASSSLFGGDTQYFGPGTRLTVL.

This clonotype occurred a few times. The chain uses TRBV12-3 or TRBV12-4 and TRBJ1-2, with unresolved D. V was cut by 5 bases and J by 2 bases, with 15 bases left in between. The CDR3 totals 15 residues. The CDR3 nucleotides read TGTGCCAGCAGTGCGGAGACCGGGGTCAACTATGGCTACACCTTC. Its protein is CASSAETGVNYGYTF.

This clonotype was picked up many times. The chain carries TRBV29-1 and TRBJ2-3; D is unresolved. CDR3 size: 14 residues. The germline V and J ends were trimmed by 5 bases and 1 base, with 13 bases remaining between them. Germline CDR1 is SQVTM and CDR2 is ANQGSEA. The CDR3 DNA follows: TGCAGCGTTAAGGCCATGTGGGGCACAGATACGCAGTATTTT. Translating it yields CSVKAMWGTDTQYF.

This clonotype came up many times. The V and J genes are TRBV20-1 and TRBJ2-3, with TRBD2 matching 8 bases. The CDR3 sequence is 16 residues long. Per germline, CDR1 DFQATT and CDR2 SNEGSKA (reference sequence). V lost 6 bases and J lost 2; bases outside the gene matches: 13. The DNA for the CDR3 is TGCAGTGCGGTGACTAGCAGCGGGGGCCCCACAGATACGCAGTATTTT. Encoded protein: CSAVTSSGGPTDTQYF.

In its sample, this clonotype was seen many times. The chain links TRBV3-1 to TRBJ2-1; 8 bases line up with TRBD2. After removal of 4 bases from V and 2 bases from J, the junction contained 13 bases not matched to a gene. The CDR3 covers 18 residues. Germline V lookup: CDR1 LGHDT, CDR2 YNNKEL (reference sequence). The CDR3 sequence is CASSLHGASGQAYNEQFF. For the CDR3, the DNA is TGTGCCAGCAGCCTTCATGGGGCTAGCGGGCAAGCCTACAATGAGCAGTTCTTC.

V is TRBV19 and J is TRBJ2-2; D remains ambiguous. Germline assignment: CDR1 LNHDA and CDR2 SQIVND (reference sequence). CDR3 length: 10 amino acids. V dropped 7 bases and J dropped 6 bases, with 3 bases sitting between them. DNA for the CDR3: TGTGCCAGTAAGGCCGGGGAGCTGTTTTTT. Translating gives CASKAGELFF. Full variable domain (remainder filled in from reference TRBV19 and TRBJ2-2): DGGITQSPKYLFRKEGQNVTLSCEQNLNHDAMYWYRQDPGQGLRLIYYSQIVNDFQKGDIAEGYSVSREKKESFPLTVTSAQKNPTAFYLCASKAGELFFGEGSRLTVL.

This clonotype was recorded a few times. The chain joins TRBV10-3 to TRBJ2-7; TRBD2 aligns across 11 bases. The germline V gene has CDR1 ENHRY and CDR2 SYGVKD. With V trimmed by 2 bases and J by 3 bases, 3 bases remained unmatched. The CDR3 totals 15 residues. CDR3 coding DNA: TGTGCCATCAGTGAGACCGGGACTAGCGGCTACGAGCAGTACTTC. Protein: CAISETGTSGYEQYF.

The chain combines TRBV2 with TRBJ2-3, with D perhaps matching TRBD1 or TRBD2 (5 bases each). The CDR3 covers 14 residues. V was cut by 3 bases and J by 6 bases, with 13 bases left in between. The germline V gene has CDR1 SNHLY and CDR2 FYNNEI. In DNA, the CDR3 is TGTGCCAGCAGTGAGGGGACCCTATCTGATACGCAGTATTTT. This sequence encodes CASSEGTLSDTQYF. Full variable domain (remainder filled in from reference TRBV2 and TRBJ2-3): EPEVTQTPSHQVTQMGQEVILRCVPISNHLYFYWYRQILGQKVEFLVSFYNNEISEKSEIFDDQFSVERPDGSNFTLKIRSTKLEDSAMYFCASSEGTLSDTQYFGPGTRLTVL.

Note on this clonotype: The junction and the germline gene differ at one end; a read error may be behind it. This sequence joins TRBV12-3 or TRBV12-4 and TRBJ2-1; 12 bases are a match to TRBD2. CDR3 size: 19 residues. CDR3 bases: TGTGCCAGCATTCCTAATGTTCTAGCGGGAGGGCCAGGTATTAATGAACAGTTCTTC. Its protein product is CASIPNVLAGGPGINEQFF.

This clonotype has more than one count but fewer than ten. This sequence joins TRBV11-2 and TRBJ2-2, with unresolved D. The CDR3 contains 14 residues. V was clipped by 1 base and J by 3 bases, with 6 bases between them. The germline CDR1 and CDR2 sequences are SGHAT and FQNNGV. Written as DNA, the CDR3 is TGTGCCAGCAGCTTAGTTCGGTACACCGGGGAGCTGTTTTTT. This translates into CASSLVRYTGELFF.

This clonotype was seen repeatedly, ten times or more. The gene calls are TRBV6-4 and TRBJ2-3, with 9 bases identical to TRBD2. This CDR3 contains 13 residues. V lost 4 bases to trimming and J lost 9 bases; unmatched junction nucleotides: 5. The germline V gene encodes CDR1 MRHNA and CDR2 SNTAGT. CDR3 amino acids: CASSGLAGRTQYF. The CDR3 bases are TGTGCCAGCAGTGGGCTAGCGGGAAGAACGCAGTATTTT.

Ten or more counts support this clonotype. This sequence joins TRBV9 and TRBJ1-1; D gene ambiguous. Germline CDR1 and CDR2: SGDLS and YYNGEE. V was pared by 3 bases and J by 11 bases, with 17 bases between. The CDR3 sequence is 13 residues long. CDR3 bases: TGTGCCAGCAGCGCCGCGCCGGGTCCGGGGGCTTTCTTT. Translating gives CASSAAPGPGAFF.

The genes are TRBV7-9 and TRBJ2-1; TRBD2 agrees at 7 bases. This CDR3 region has 16 residues. CDR1 and CDR2 (germline): SEHNR, FQNEAQ (reference sequence). The junction had 10 bases not matched to a gene; V was cut back by 4 bases and J by 4 bases. This CDR3 reads CASSSTRDYLYNEQFF. DNA for the CDR3: TGTGCCAGCAGCTCGACGCGGGACTACCTATACAATGAGCAGTTCTTC.

In this sample, this clonotype turned up a few times. The rearrangement links TRBV6-1 to TRBJ2-2; either TRBD1 or TRBD2 may fit D (6 bases each). Germline CDR1 MNHNS, CDR2 SASEGT. V lost 4 bases and J lost 5, with 14 bases in between. This CDR3 has 15 amino acids. The CDR3 nucleotides read TGTGCCAGCAGTGGGAGGGGAAGGGGGACCGGGGAGCTGTTTTTT. It codes for CASSGRGRGTGELFF.

The V call is TRBV27, the J call TRBJ2-7; 8 bases line up with TRBD2. Germline values: CDR1 MNHEY, CDR2 SMNVEV (reference sequence). V gave up 5 bases and J gave up 1 base; unmatched junction bases: 13. The CDR3 runs 17 residues. CDR3 in DNA: TGTGCCAGCAGTCCACCCCCAGGGACTAGAGGGTCCTACGAGCAGTACTTC. Its translation: CASSPPPGTRGSYEQYF.

This clonotype was counted many times. The V and J genes are TRBV20-1 and TRBJ1-5; tentative D call: TRBD1 (6 bases). The CDR3 sequence is 15 residues long. Germline CDR1 reads DFQATT; CDR2 reads SNEGSKA (reference sequence). With 3 bases removed from V and 3 bases from J, the gap between germline ends came to 15 bases. The DNA for the CDR3 is TGCAGTGCTAGTGGGGGTAGGGGGGACAATCAGCCCCAGCATTTT. It encodes CSASGGRGDNQPQHF.